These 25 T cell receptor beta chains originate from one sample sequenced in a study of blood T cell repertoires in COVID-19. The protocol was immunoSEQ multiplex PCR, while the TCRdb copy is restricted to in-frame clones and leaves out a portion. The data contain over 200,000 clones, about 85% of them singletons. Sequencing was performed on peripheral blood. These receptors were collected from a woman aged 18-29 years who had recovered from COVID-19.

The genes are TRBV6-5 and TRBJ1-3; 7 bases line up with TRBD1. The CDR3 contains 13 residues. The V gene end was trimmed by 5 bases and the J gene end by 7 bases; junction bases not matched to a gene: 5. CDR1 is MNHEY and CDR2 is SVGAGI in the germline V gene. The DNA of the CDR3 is TGTGCCAGCAGTCAGACAGGGCTCAACACCATATATTTT. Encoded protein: CASSQTGLNTIYF.

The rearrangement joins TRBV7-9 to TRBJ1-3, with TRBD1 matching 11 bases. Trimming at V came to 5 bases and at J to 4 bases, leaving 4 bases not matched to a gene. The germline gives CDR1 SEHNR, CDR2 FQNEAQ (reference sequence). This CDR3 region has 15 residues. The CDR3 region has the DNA TGTGCCAGCAGCGGGGGACAGGGGGTAGGAAACACCATATATTTT. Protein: CASSGGQGVGNTIYF. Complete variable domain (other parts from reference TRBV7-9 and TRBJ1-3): DTGVSQNPRHKITKRGQNVTFRCDPISEHNRLYWYRQTLGQGPEFLTYFQNEAQLEKSRLLSDRFSAERPKGSFSTLEIQRTEQGDSAMYLCASSGGQGVGNTIYFGEGSWLTVV.

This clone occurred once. CDR3 sequence reads: CASSDDEALARTDTQYF. The CDR3 DNA follows: TGCGCCAGCAGTGACGATGAGGCCTTGGCCCGCACAGATACGCAGTATTTT. V usage is TRBV10-1 and J usage is TRBJ2-3; D ambiguous. V was pared by 3 bases and J by 1 base, with 17 bases between. The V gene's germline CDR1 is WNHNN and CDR2 SYGVQD (reference sequence). The CDR3 consists of 17 residues.

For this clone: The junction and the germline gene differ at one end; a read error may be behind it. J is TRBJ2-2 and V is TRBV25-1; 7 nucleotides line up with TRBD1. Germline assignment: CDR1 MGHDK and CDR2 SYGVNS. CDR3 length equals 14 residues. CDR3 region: CASSVGTDTWELFF. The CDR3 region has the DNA TGTGCCAGCAGTGTCGGGACAGACACCTGGGAGCTGTTTTTT.

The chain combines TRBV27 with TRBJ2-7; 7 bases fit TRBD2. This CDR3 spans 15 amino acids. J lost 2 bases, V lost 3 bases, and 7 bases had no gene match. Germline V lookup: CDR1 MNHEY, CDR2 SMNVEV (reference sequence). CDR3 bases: TGTGCCAGCAGTTTCACTAGCGAGAATCCCTACGAGCAGTACTTC. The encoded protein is CASSFTSENPYEQYF.

The CDR3 region has the DNA TGTGCCAGCAGCTCGGGGACTAGCTTTTACGAGCAGTACTTC. It translates to CASSSGTSFYEQYF. The chain employs TRBV7-2 and TRBJ2-7; the match to TRBD2 covers 9 bases. Germline loops: CDR1 SGHTA, CDR2 FQGNSA. This CDR3 contains 14 residues. V lost 4 bases and J lost 4; bases outside the gene matches: 5. Full variable domain (rest looked up from reference TRBV7-2 and TRBJ2-7): GAGVSQSPSNKVTEKGKDVELRCDPISGHTALYWYRQSLGQGLEFLIYFQGNSAPDKSGLPSDRFSAERTGGSVSTLTIQRTQQEDSAVYLCASSSGTSFYEQYFGPGTRLTVT.

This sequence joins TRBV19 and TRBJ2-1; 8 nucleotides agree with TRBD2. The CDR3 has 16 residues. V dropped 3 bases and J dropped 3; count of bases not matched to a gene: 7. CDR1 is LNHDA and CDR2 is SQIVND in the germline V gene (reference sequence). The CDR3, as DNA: TGTGCCAGTAGTATTTCCGGGAGGGCGGTCTACAATGAGCAGTTCTTC. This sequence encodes CASSISGRAVYNEQFF.

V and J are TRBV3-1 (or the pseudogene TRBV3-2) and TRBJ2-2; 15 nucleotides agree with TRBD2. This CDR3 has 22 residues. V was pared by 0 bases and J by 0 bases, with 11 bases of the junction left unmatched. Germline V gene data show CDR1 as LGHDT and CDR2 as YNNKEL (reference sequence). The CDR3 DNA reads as TGTGCCAGCAGCCAAGATGATCTTAAGGGACTAGCGGGAGGCCCGAACACCGGGGAGCTGTTTTTT. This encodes CASSQDDLKGLAGGPNTGELFF.

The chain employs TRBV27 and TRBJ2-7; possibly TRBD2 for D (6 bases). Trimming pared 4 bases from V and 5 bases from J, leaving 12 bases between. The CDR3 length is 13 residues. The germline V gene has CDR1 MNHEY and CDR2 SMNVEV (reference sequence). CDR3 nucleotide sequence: TGTGCCAGCAGTTCCGGAGGGAGTAACGAGCAGTACTTC. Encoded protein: CASSSGGSNEQYF.

The CDR3 DNA is TGTGCCAGCGGTCCTCCGGGGGGAGCTTTCTTT. Its translation is CASGPPGGAFF. The gene calls are TRBV11-2 and TRBJ1-1, with D tentatively TRBD1 (5 bases). CDR1 is SGHAT, CDR2 FQNNGV, per germline. Trimming took off 8 bases at V and 10 bases at J, with 14 bases between the two ends. The CDR3 sequence is 11 residues long.

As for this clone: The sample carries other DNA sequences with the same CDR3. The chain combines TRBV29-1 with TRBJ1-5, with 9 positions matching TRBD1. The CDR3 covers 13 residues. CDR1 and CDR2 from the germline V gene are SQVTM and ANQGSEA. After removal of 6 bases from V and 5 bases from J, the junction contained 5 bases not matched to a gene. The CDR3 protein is CSVGTGGDQPQHF. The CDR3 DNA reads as TGCAGCGTGGGAACAGGGGGCGATCAGCCCCAGCATTTT.

This chain's CDR3 is CAWSLLENEKLFF. The CDR3 DNA is TGTGCCTGGAGTTTGCTCGAGAATGAAAAACTGTTTTTT. The chain carries TRBV30 and TRBJ1-4; D remains unclear. The V and J ends lost 2 bases and 5 bases respectively, with 9 bases between them. This CDR3 contains 13 residues. CDR1 GTSNPN and CDR2 SVGIG come from the germline V gene (reference sequence).

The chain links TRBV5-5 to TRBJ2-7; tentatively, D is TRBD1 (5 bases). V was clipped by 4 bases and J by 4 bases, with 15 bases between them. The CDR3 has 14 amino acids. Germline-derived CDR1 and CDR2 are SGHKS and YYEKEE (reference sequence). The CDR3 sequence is CASSPRTGRYEQYF. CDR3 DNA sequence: TGTGCCAGCAGCCCTCGTACAGGAAGATACGAGCAGTACTTC.

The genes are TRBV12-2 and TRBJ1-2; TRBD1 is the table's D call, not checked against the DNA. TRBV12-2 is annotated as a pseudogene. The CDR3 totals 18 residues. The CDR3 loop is CASRLEYREGADKYGYTF. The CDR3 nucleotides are TGTGCAAGTCGCTTAGAGTATAGGGAAGGGGCGGATAAATATGGCTACACCTTC.

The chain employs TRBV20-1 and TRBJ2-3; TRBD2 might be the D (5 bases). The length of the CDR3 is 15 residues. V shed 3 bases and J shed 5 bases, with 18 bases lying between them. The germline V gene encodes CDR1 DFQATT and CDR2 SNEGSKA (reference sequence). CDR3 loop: CSASTATWELDTQYF. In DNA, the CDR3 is TGCAGTGCTAGTACAGCCACCTGGGAGTTAGATACGCAGTATTTT.

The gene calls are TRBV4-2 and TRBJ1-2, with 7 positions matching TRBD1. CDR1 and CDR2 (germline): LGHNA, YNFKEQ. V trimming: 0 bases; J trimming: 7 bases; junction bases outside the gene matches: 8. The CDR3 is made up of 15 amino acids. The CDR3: CASSQEQGYAPGYTF. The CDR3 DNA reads TGTGCCAGCAGCCAAGAACAGGGGTACGCTCCTGGCTACACCTTC.

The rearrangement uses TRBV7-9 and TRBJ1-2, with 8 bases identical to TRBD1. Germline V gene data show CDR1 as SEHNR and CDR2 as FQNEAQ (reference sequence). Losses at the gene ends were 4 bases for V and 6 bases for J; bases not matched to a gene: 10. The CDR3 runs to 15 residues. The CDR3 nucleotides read TGTGCCAGCAGCTCATCGTTCAGGGGGCTAAATGGCTACACCTTC. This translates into CASSSSFRGLNGYTF.

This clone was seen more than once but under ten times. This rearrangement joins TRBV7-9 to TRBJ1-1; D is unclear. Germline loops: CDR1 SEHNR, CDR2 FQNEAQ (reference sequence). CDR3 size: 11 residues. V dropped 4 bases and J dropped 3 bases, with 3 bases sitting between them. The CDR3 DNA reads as TGTGCCAGCAGCTCGGACACTGAAGCTTTCTTT. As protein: CASSSDTEAFF.

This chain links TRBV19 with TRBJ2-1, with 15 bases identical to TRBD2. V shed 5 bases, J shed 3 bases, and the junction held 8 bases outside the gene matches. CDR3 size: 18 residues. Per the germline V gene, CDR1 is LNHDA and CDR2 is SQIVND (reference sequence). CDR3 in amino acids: CASSARTSGRVIYNEQFF. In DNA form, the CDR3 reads TGTGCCAGTAGTGCCCGGACTAGCGGGAGGGTCATCTACAATGAGCAGTTCTTC.

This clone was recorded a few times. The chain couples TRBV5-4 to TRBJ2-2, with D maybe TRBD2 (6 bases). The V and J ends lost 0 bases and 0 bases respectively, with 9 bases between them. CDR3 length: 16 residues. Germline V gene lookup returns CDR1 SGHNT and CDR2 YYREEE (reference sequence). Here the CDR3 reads CASSLVSSANTGELFF. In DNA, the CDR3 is TGTGCCAGCAGCTTGGTATCTAGCGCGAACACCGGGGAGCTGTTTTTT.

The CDR3 region is CASSLLTGTAKETQYF. The DNA for the CDR3 is TGTGCCAGCAGCCTATTGACCGGGACAGCCAAAGAGACCCAGTACTTC. This sequence joins TRBV7-7 and TRBJ2-5; TRBD1 aligns across 7 bases. Germline V gives CDR1 SSHAT, CDR2 FNYEAQ (reference sequence). J lost 3 bases, V lost 5 bases, and 12 bases had no gene match. The CDR3 totals 16 residues.

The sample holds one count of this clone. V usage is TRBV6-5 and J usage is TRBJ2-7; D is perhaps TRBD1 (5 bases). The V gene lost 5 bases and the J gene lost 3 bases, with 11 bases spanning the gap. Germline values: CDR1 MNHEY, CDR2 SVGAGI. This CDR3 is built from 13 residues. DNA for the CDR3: TGTGCCAGCAGTCCCACAGGATACTACGAGCAGTACTTC. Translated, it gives CASSPTGYYEQYF.

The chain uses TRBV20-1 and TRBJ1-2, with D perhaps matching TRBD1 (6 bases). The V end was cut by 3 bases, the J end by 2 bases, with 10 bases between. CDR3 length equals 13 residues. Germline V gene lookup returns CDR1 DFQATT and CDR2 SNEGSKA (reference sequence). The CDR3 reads CSASQGLNYGYTF. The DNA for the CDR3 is TGCAGTGCTAGTCAGGGGTTGAACTATGGCTACACCTTC.

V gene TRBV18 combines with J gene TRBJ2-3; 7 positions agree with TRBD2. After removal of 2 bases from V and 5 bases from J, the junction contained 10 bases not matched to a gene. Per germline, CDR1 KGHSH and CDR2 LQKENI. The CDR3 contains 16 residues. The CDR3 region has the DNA TGTGCCAGCTCACCAGGAGCGGGACCCTGGGGAGATACGCAGTATTTT. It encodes CASSPGAGPWGDTQYF.

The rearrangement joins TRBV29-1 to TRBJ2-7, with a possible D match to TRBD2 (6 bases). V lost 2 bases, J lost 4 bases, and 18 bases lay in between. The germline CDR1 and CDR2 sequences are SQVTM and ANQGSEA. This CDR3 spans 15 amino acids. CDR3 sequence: CSVESPRRESYEQYF. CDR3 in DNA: TGCAGCGTTGAATCGCCTAGGCGGGAATCGTACGAGCAGTACTTC.